This record looks at one T cell receptor beta chain sequence and its context. Its specificity is unknown. This sample is drawn from a study of cytomegalovirus exposure and HLA in healthy donors. Study-level points and caveats: TCR association rates varied by HLA locus in a later analysis, with DRB1 highest and HLA-C lowest. The authors listed 150 to 200 TCR beta chains as cytomegalovirus-associated.

CDR1 is SEHNR and CDR2 is FQNEAQ in the germline V gene (reference sequence). The CDR3 totals 13 residues. The germline V and J ends were trimmed by 6 bases and 4 bases, with 12 bases remaining between them. The PCR used 60 Vbeta and 13 Jbeta primers. The data were produced by immunoSEQ multiplex PCR, yet TCRdb's version contains in-frame clones alone and is incomplete. The sample consists of 90,000 to 120,000 clones, roughly 70% of them appearing once. The chain links TRBV7-9 to TRBJ1-1; possible D gene TRBD1, 6 bases. The source is a woman in her 40s in good health and CMV-seropositive. Source material: PBMCs. CDR3 sequence (DNA): TGTGCCAGCAGGGGATGGACAGTCACTGAAGCTTTCTTT. This translates into CASRGWTVTEAFF.